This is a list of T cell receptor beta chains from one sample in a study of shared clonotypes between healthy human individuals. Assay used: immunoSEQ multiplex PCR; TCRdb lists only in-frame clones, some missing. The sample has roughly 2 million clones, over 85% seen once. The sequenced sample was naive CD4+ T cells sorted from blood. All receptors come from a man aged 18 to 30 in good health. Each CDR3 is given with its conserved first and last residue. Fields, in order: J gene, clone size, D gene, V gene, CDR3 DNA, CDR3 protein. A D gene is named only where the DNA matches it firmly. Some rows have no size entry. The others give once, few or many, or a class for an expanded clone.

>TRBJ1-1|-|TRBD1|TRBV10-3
TGTGCCACTACGATGGGACAGGGAGGGAGGATGAACACTGAAGCTTTCTTT
CATTMGQGGRMNTEAFF
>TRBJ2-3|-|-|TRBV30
TGTGCCGCCGGGGCGGGAAGCACAGATACGCAGTATTTT
CAAGAGSTDTQYF
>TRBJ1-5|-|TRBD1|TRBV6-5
TGTGCCAGCAGTTCCTCCGGGACAGGGGGACAGCCCCAGCATTTT
CASSSSGTGGQPQHF
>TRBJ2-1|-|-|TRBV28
TGTGCCAGCAGTTTAAAGGGAAGGGGGCAGTTCTTC
CASSLKGRGQFF
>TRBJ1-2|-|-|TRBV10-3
TGTGCCATCAGTGAGTCGATGTCGCCCACAGCTCCTAACTATGGCTACACCTTC
CAISESMSPTAPNYGYTF
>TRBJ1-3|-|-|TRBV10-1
TGCGCCAGCAGTGAAAAACAGGGAAACACCATATATTTT
CASSEKQGNTIYF
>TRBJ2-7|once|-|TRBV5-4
TGTGCCAGCGAGCCCACACCACCCTACGAGCAGTACTTC
CASEPTPPYEQYF
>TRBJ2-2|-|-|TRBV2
TGTGCCAGCAGTGTGAGCGGCCTTAACACCGGGGAGCTGTTTTTT
CASSVSGLNTGELFF
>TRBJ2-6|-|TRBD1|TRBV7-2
TGTGCCAGCATCCGAGGGACAGGGGGTTCTGGGGCCAACGTCCTGACTTTC
CASIRGTGGSGANVLTF
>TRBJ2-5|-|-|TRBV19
TGTGCCAGCGGTCGCATTATCGGGTCGATGCAAGAGACCCAGTACTTC
CASGRIIGSMQETQYF
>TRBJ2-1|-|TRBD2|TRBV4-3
TGCGCCAGCAGCCAAGAATCGGCGGGGGGGGAGCAGTTCTTC
CASSQESAGGEQFF
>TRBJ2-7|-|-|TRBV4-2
TGTGCCAGCAGCCAAGATATAACCTACGAGCAGTACTTC
CASSQDITYEQYF
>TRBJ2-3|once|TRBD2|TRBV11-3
TGTGCCAGCAGCTTAGGGACTAGCGGCCGAGATACGCAGTATTTT
CASSLGTSGRDTQYF
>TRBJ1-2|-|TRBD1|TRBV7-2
TGTGCCAGCAGCTCCCGAGGGACAGGGGGCGACGTTGGCTACACCTTC
CASSSRGTGGDVGYTF
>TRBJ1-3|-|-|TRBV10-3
TGTGCCATCACTGAACAGGCCCCGTGGTCTGGAAACACCATATATTTT
CAITEQAPWSGNTIYF
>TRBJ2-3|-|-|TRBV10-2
TGCGCCAGCAGGATAGCGAGTACTAGCACAGATACGCAGTATTTT
CASRIASTSTDTQYF
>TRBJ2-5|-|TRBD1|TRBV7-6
TGTGCCAGCAGCTCCCGACTCCGGGACAGGGTCCAAGAGACCCAGTACTTC
CASSSRLRDRVQETQYF
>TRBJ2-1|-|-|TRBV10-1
TGCGCCAGCAGTGAGGTGGGGCTAGCTCTCTACAATGAGCAGTTCTTC
CASSEVGLALYNEQFF
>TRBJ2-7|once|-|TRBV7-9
TGTGCCAGCAGCCGCCTGGACTGGGGGAATTACGAGCAGTACTTC
CASSRLDWGNYEQYF
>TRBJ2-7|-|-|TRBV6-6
TGTGCCAGCAGTTACTCGCTGGCGGACGAGCAGTACTTC
CASSYSLADEQYF
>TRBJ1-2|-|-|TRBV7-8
TGTGCCAGCAGCTTTAACCCAACAGGTGGCTATGGCTACACCTTC
CASSFNPTGGYGYTF
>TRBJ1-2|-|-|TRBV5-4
TGTGCCAGCAGCTGGGGGACCCAGGCCTCATATGGCTACACCTTC
CASSWGTQASYGYTF
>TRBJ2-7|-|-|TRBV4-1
TGCGCCAGCAGCCAACGAAGTCGACAGGTTAGGGGCTACGAGCAGTACTTC
CASSQRSRQVRGYEQYF
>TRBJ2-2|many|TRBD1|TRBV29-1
TGCAGCGTTGCCCGGGACAGTTTGGCCGGGGAGCTGTTTTTT
CSVARDSLAGELFF
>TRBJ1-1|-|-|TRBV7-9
TGTGCCAGCAGCAATTATGGGGGATCTAACACTGAAGCTTTCTTT
CASSNYGGSNTEAFF
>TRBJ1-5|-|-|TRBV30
TGTGCCTGGAGTGTATGGGGACCCGGCAATCAGCCCCAGCATTTT
CAWSVWGPGNQPQHF
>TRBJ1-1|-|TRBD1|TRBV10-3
TGTGCCATCAGTGTGGACAGGGGTTCGGTCACTGAAGCTTTCTTT
CAISVDRGSVTEAFF
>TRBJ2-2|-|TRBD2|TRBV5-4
TGTGCCAGCAGCTGGATGGGACTAGCGGAATCCACCGGGGAGCTGTTTTTT
CASSWMGLAESTGELFF
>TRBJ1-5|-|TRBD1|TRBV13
TGTGCCAGCAGCGCGACAGGGAAGAGCAATCAGCCCCAGCATTTT
CASSATGKSNQPQHF
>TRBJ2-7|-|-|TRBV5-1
TGCGCCAGCAGCTTGGGGCGGGCGGCTCCCTACGAGCAGTACTTC
CASSLGRAAPYEQYF
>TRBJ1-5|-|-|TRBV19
TGTGCCAGTAGTATCGTCAGACATAGCAATCAGCCCCAGCATTTT
CASSIVRHSNQPQHF
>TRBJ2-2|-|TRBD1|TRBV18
TGTGCCAGCTCCCCGGACAGGGGGCAAGGCGGGGAGCTGTTTTTT
CASSPDRGQGGELFF
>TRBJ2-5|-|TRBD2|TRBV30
TGTGCCTGGAGTTTCGGGGGGGGACAAGAGACCCAGTACTTC
CAWSFGGGQETQYF
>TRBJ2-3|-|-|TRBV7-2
TGTGCCAGCAGCAAAGGGGGACCAACAGATACGCAGTATTTT
CASSKGGPTDTQYF
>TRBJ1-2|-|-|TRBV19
TGTGCCAGTAGTATTGGGGTAGGAAAGGACGCCAGGTATGGCTACACCTTC
CASSIGVGKDARYGYTF
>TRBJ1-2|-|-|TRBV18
TGTGCCAGCTCACCACAACAGAAAGCTAACTATGGCTACACCTTC
CASSPQQKANYGYTF
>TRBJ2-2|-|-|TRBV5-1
TGCGCCAGCAGCTCACTTGACAGGAACACCGGGGAGCTGTTTTTT
CASSSLDRNTGELFF
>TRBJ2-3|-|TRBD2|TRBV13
TGTGCCAGCAGCGCAACTCGACTAGCGGGGGTTAGCACAGATACGCAGTATTTT
CASSATRLAGVSTDTQYF
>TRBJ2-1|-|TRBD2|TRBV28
TGTGCCAGCAGTTTATTACTCGGCCGGATCCCCCGACTAGCGGGGGGGGAATACAATGAGCAGTTCTTC
CASSLLLGRIPRLAGGEYNEQFF
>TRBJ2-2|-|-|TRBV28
TGTGCCAGCAGACCCCGCCTTAAGGGGGGGGGCGGGGAGCTGTTTTTT
CASRPRLKGGGGELFF
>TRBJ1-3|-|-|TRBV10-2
TGCGCCAGCAGTGAGTCCTGGGGCTTAGATGGAAACACCATATATTTT
CASSESWGLDGNTIYF
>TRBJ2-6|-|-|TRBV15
TGTGCCACCAGCAGAGACAACAGGGCCCTGGTCTCTGGGGCCAACGTCCTGACTTTC
CATSRDNRALVSGANVLTF
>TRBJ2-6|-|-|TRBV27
TGTGCCAGCAGTCTTGGGGAGGGGGCCAACGTCCTGACTTTC
CASSLGEGANVLTF
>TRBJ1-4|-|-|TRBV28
TGTGCCAGCAGCCCCATGCAGGGAATAAATGAAAAACTGTTTTTT
CASSPMQGINEKLFF
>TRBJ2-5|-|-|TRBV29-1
TGCAGCGTTGAATCGGCAGGGGTGGGCGGTAGGGAGACCCAGTACTTC
CSVESAGVGGRETQYF
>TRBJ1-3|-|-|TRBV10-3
TGTGCCATCAGTGGCTCTGGAAACACCATATATTTT
CAISGSGNTIYF
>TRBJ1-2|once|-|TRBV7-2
TGTGCCAGCAGCTTAGAGGGGGGCTACACCTTC
CASSLEGGYTF
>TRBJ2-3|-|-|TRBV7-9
TGTGCCAGCAGCACCTTCCGTACCTTAATTAGCACAGATACGCAGTATTTT
CASSTFRTLISTDTQYF
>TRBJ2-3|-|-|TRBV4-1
TGCGCCAGCAGCCAAAGGGCCACAGATACGCAGTATTTT
CASSQRATDTQYF
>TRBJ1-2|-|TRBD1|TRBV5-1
TGCGCCAGCAGCCTCCAGGGAGGGGGCGATGGCTACACCTTC
CASSLQGGGDGYTF
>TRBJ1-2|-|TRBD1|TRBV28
TGTGCCAGCAAGGTCGCTGGACAGGGGTTCGGCTACACCTTC
CASKVAGQGFGYTF
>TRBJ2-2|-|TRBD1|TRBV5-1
TGCGCCAGCAGCGGCCGACAGGGGGCGAACACCGGGGAGCTGTTTTTT
CASSGRQGANTGELFF
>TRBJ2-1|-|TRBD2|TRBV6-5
TGTGCCAGCAGCCTGACTAGCGCCCGCTACAATGAGCAGTTCTTC
CASSLTSARYNEQFF